This T cell receptor (beta chain) was sequenced in a study of blood T cell repertoires in COVID-19. Overall study context: PBMCs, B-cell-depleted T cells, or T cells provided the cDNA or gDNA that made up the material.

CDR1 SGHTA and CDR2 FQGNSA come from the germline V gene. There are 15 residues in the CDR3. The junction had 7 bases not matched to a gene; V was cut back by 4 bases and J by 3 bases. Libraries were prepared by immunoSEQ multiplex PCR; TCRdb keeps only in-frame clonotypes and omits some of them. Here the sample spans about 140,000 clones, roughly four fifths being singletons. The sample comprised peripheral blood. The chain is built from TRBV7-2 and TRBJ1-1; 8 positions agree with TRBD1. The receptor's source is a human donor in a cohort sampled during active COVID-19. CDR3 loop: CASSSSQGADTEAFF. CDR3 coding DNA: TGTGCCAGCAGCTCATCCCAGGGGGCAGACACTGAAGCTTTCTTT. Together with reference TRBV7-2 and TRBJ1-1, the CDR3 gives the full variable domain: GAGVSQSPSNKVTEKGKDVELRCDPISGHTALYWYRQSLGQGLEFLIYFQGNSAPDKSGLPSDRFSAERTGGSVSTLTIQRTQQEDSAVYLCASSSSQGADTEAFFGQGTRLTVV.